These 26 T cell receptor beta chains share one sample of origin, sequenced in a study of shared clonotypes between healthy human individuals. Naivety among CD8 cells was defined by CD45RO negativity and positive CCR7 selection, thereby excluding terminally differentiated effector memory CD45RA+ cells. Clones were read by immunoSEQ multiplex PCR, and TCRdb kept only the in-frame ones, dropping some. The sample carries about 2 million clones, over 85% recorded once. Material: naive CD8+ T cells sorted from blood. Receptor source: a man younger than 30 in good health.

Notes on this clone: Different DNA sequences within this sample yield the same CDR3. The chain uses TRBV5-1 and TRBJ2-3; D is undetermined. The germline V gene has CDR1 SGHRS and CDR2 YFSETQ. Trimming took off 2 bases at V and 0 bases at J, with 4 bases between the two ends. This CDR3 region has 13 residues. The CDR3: CASSFSSTDTQYF. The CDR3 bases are TGCGCCAGCAGCTTCTCTAGCACAGATACGCAGTATTTT.

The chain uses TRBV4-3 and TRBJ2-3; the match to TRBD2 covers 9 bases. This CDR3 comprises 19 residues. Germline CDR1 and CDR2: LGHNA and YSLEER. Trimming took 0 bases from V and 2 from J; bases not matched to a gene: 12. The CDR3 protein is CASSQDPPSGNLFTDTQYF. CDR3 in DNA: TGCGCCAGCAGCCAAGATCCCCCTAGCGGGAACCTCTTCACAGATACGCAGTATTTT.

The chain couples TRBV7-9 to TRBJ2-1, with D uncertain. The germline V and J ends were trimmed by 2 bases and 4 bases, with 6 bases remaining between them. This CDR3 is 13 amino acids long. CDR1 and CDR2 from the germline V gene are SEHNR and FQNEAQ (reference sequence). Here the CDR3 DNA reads TGTGCCAGCAGCTTAATGGGGTACAATGAGCAGTTCTTC. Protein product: CASSLMGYNEQFF.

CDR3 bases: TGTGCCAGCACCGCGGGACTTCCAACCTACGAGCAGTACTTC. Protein sequence: CASTAGLPTYEQYF. V is TRBV27 and J is TRBJ2-7, with a possible D match to TRBD2 (6 bases). V lost 7 bases, J lost 2 bases, and 15 bases lay in between. The CDR3 runs 14 residues. Germline lookup yields CDR1 MNHEY and CDR2 SMNVEV (reference sequence).

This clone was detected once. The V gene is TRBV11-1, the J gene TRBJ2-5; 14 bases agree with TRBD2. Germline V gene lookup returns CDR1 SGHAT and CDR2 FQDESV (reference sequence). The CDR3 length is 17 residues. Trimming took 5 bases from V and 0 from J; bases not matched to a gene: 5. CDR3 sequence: CASSQGLAGVHQETQYF. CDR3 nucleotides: TGTGCCAGCAGCCAGGGACTAGCGGGGGTCCACCAAGAGACCCAGTACTTC.

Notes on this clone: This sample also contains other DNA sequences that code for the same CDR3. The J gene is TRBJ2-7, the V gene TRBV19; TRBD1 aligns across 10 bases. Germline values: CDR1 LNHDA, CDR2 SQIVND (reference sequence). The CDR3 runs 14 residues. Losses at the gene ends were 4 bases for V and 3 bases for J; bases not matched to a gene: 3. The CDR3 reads CASSSRDRGYEQYF. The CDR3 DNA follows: TGTGCCAGTAGTAGCCGGGACAGGGGCTACGAGCAGTACTTC.

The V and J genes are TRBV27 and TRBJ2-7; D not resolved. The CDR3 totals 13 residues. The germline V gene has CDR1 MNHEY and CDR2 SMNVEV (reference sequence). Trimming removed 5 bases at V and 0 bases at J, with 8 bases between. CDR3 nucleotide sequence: TGTGCCAGCAGTGTATGGAACTCCTACGAGCAGTACTTC. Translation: CASSVWNSYEQYF.

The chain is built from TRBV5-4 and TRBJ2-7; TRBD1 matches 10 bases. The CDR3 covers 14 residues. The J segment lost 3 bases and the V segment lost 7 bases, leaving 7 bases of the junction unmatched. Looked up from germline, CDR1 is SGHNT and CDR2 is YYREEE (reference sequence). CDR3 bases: TGTGCCAGCGCTGGGGGGGACAGGGGCTACGAGCAGTACTTC. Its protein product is CASAGGDRGYEQYF.

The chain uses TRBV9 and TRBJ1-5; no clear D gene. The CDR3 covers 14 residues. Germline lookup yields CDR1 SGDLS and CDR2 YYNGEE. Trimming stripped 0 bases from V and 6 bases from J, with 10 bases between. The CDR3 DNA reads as TGTGCCAGCAGCGTAGGGGAAGGCGCTCAGCCCCAGCATTTT. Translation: CASSVGEGAQPQHF.

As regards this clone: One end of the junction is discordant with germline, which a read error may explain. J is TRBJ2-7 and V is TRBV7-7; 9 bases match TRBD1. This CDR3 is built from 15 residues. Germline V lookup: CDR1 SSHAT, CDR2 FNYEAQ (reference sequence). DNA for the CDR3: TGTGCTAGCAGCCCCGAAGAGGGACAGGGCTACGAGCAGTACTTC. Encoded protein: CASSPEEGQGYEQYF.

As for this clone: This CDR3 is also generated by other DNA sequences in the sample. The CDR3 bases are TGTGCCAGCAGCTTAACTACGTCCTCCTACGAGCAGTACTTC. Translation: CASSLTTSSYEQYF. The V and J genes are TRBV7-2 and TRBJ2-7; no definite D call. V was trimmed by 2 bases and J by 0 bases, leaving 8 bases between them. Germline V gene data show CDR1 as SGHTA and CDR2 as FQGNSA. The CDR3 totals 14 residues. The full variable domain, in which reference TRBV7-2 and TRBJ2-7 provide the parts outside the CDR3, is GAGVSQSPSNKVTEKGKDVELRCDPISGHTALYWYRQSLGQGLEFLIYFQGNSAPDKSGLPSDRFSAERTGGSVSTLTIQRTQQEDSAVYLCASSLTTSSYEQYFGPGTRLTVT.

The CDR3 loop reads CASSEVRGTTETQYF. The CDR3 DNA reads as TGTGCCAGCAGTGAAGTAAGAGGGACTACGGAGACCCAGTACTTC. The chain has TRBV6-1 and TRBJ2-5, with 7 bases matching TRBD2. In germline, CDR1 is MNHNS, CDR2 SASEGT. The CDR3 contains 15 residues. J lost 5 bases, V lost 1 base, and 7 bases had no gene match.

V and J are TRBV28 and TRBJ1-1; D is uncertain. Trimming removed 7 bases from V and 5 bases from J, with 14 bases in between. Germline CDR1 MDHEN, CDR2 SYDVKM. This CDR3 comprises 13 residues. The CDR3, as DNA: TGTGCCAGCATTCCTTTAAGCCAGACTGAAGCTTTCTTT. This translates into CASIPLSQTEAFF.

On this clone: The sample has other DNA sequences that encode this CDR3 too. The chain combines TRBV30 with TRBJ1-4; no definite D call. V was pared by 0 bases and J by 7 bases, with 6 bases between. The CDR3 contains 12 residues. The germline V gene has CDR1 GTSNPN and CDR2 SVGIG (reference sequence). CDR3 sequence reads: CAWSVLGEKLFF. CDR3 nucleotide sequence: TGTGCCTGGAGTGTACTGGGTGAAAAACTGTTTTTT.

CDR3 sequence: CASSLGQPGGQFF. CDR3 bases: TGTGCCAGCAGTCTCGGGCAGCCCGGGGGGCAGTTCTTC. The chain combines TRBV27 with TRBJ2-1; possible D gene TRBD2, 6 bases. In germline, CDR1 is MNHEY, CDR2 SMNVEV (reference sequence). The CDR3 contains 13 residues. V was clipped by 5 bases and J by 12 bases, with 17 bases between them.

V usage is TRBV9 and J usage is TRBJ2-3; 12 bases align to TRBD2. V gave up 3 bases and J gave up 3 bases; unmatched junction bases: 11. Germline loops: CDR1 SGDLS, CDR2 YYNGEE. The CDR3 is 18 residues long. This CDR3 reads CASSGVITSGRSTDTQYF. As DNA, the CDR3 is TGTGCCAGCAGCGGAGTTATCACTAGCGGGAGGTCGACAGATACGCAGTATTTT.

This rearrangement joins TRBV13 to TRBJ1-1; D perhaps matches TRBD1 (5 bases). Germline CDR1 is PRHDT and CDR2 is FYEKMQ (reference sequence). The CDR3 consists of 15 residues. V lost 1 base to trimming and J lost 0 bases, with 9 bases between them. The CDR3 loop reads CASSLAGRMNTEAFF. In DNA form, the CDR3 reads TGTGCCAGCAGCTTAGCGGGGCGAATGAACACTGAAGCTTTCTTT.

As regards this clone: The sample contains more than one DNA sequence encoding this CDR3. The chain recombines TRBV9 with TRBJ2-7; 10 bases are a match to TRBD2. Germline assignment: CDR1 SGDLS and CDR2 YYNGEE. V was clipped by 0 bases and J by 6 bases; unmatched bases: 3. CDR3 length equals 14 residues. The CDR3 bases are TGTGCCAGCAGCGTAGGCCTAGCGGGAGTCGAGCAGTACTTC. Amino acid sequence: CASSVGLAGVEQYF.

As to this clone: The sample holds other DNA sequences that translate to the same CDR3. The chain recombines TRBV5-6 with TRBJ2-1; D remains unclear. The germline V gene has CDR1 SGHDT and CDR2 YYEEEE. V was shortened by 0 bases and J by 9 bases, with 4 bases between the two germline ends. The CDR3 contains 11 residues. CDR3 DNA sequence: TGTGCCAGCAGCTTGGGACTTGAGCAGTTCTTC. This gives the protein CASSLGLEQFF.

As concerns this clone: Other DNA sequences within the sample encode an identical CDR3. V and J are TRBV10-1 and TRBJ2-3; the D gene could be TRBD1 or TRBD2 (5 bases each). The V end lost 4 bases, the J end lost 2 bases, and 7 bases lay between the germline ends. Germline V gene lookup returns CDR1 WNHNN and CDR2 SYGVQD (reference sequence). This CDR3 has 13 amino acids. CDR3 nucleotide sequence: TGCGCCAGCAGTGGGGGGAACACAGATACGCAGTATTTT. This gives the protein CASSGGNTDTQYF.

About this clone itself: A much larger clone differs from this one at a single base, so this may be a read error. As DNA, the CDR3 is TGTGCCTGGAGTGTACTGCGGATGCCCCAAGAGACCCGGTACTTC. It yields the protein CAWSVLRMPQETRYF. The chain is built from TRBV30 and TRBJ2-5; D uncertain. Per germline, CDR1 GTSNPN and CDR2 SVGIG (reference sequence). This CDR3 spans 15 amino acids.

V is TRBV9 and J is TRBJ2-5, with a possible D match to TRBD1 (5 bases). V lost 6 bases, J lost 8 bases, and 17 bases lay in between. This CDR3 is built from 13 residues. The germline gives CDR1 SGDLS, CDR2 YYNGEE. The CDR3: CASTQDGQGTQYF. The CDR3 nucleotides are TGTGCCAGCACCCAGGACGGACAAGGAACCCAGTACTTC.

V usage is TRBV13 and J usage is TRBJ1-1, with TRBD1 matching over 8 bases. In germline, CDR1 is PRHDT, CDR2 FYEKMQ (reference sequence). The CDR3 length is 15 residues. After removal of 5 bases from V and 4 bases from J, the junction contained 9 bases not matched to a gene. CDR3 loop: CASSRPQGAGTEAFF. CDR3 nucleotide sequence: TGTGCCAGCAGCCGGCCCCAGGGGGCAGGCACTGAAGCTTTCTTT. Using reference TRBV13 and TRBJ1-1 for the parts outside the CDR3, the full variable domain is AAGVIQSPRHLIKEKRETATLKCYPIPRHDTVYWYQQGPGQDPQFLISFYEKMQSDKGSIPDRFSAQQFSDYHSELNMSSLELGDSALYFCASSRPQGAGTEAFFGQGTRLTVV.

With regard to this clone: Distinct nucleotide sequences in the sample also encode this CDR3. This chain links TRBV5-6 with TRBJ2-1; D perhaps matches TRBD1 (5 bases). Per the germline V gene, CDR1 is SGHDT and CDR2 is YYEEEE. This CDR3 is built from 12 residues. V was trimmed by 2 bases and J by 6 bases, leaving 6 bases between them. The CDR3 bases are TGTGCCAGCAGCTTCCAGGGCAATGAGCAGTTCTTC. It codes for CASSFQGNEQFF.

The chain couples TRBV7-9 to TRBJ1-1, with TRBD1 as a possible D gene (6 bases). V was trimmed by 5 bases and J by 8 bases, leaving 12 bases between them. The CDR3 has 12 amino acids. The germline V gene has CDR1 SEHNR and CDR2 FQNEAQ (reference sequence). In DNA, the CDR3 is TGTGCCAGCAGCCTTTGGACAGCCGAAGCTTTCTTT. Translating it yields CASSLWTAEAFF.

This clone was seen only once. CDR3 bases: TGTGCCTGGAGTGTCCGACGGTCCTCTGGGGCCAACGTCCTGACTTTC. The encoded protein is CAWSVRRSSGANVLTF. The chain combines TRBV30 with TRBJ2-6; D gene uncertain. The CDR3 sequence is 16 residues long. Trimming stripped 0 bases from V and 0 bases from J, with 9 bases between. The germline CDR1 and CDR2 sequences are GTSNPN and SVGIG (reference sequence). The full variable domain, rest sourced from reference TRBV30 and TRBJ2-6, is SQTIHQWPATLVQPVGSPLSLECTVEGTSNPNLYWYRQAAGRGLQLLFYSVGIGQISSEVPQNLSASRPQDRQFILSSKKLLLSDSGFYLCAWSVRRSSGANVLTFGAGSRLTVL.